The 18 T cell receptor beta chains below all came from one sample that was sequenced in a study of shared clonotypes between healthy human individuals. The table came from immunoSEQ multiplex PCR; TCRdb's copy has only in-frame clones and leaves some out. The table lists approximately 340,000 clones, more than 60% of them singletons. The source material was memory CD4+ T cells sorted from blood. Subset noted: CD45RA-negative fraction. These receptors were taken from a young man in good health.

This clone was found a few times. The chain recombines TRBV7-6 with TRBJ1-1; D perhaps matches TRBD1 (5 bases). V was pared by 6 bases and J by 2 bases, with 13 bases between. This CDR3 is built from 14 residues. Germline CDR1 SGHVS, CDR2 FNYEAQ. CDR3 sequence (DNA): TGTGCCAGCAGAAGTGGGACGGGAAACACTGAAGCTTTCTTT. Translation gives CASRSGTGNTEAFF.

The sample holds one count of this clone. The chain links TRBV7-9 to TRBJ2-5, with 9 bases aligning to TRBD2. Germline trimming cut 5 bases from V and 5 bases from J; bases unmatched to any gene: 12. The CDR3 runs 16 residues. Germline loops: CDR1 SEHNR, CDR2 FQNEAQ (reference sequence). CDR3: CASSPPRGRAGETQYF. CDR3 nucleotides: TGTGCCAGCAGCCCTCCACGCGGGAGGGCCGGGGAGACCCAGTACTTC. The full variable domain, with the rest looked up from reference TRBV7-9 and TRBJ2-5, is DTGVSQNPRHKITKRGQNVTFRCDPISEHNRLYWYRQTLGQGPEFLTYFQNEAQLEKSRLLSDRFSAERPKGSFSTLEIQRTEQGDSAMYLCASSPPRGRAGETQYFGPGTRLLVL.

There are many counts of this clone. The V call is TRBV28, the J call TRBJ2-3; 7 bases line up with TRBD1. J gave up 6 bases and V 1 base, and 4 bases lay outside the gene matches. Germline V gene data show CDR1 as MDHEN and CDR2 as SYDVKM. There are 14 residues in the CDR3. CDR3 loop: CASSLYDRADTQYF. The DNA for the CDR3 is TGTGCCAGCAGTTTATACGACAGGGCGGATACGCAGTATTTT.

This chain uses TRBV25-1 with TRBJ2-1, with 11 bases fitting TRBD2. V shed 2 bases and J 4 bases; nucleotides not matched to a gene: 7. Looked up from germline, CDR1 is MGHDK and CDR2 is SYGVNS. The CDR3 is made up of 17 amino acids. The CDR3 here is CASSETPIAGGYNEQFF. In DNA form, the CDR3 reads TGTGCCAGCAGTGAAACTCCGATAGCGGGAGGGTACAATGAGCAGTTCTTC.

J is TRBJ2-5 and V is TRBV5-4; possibly TRBD1 for D (5 bases). CDR3 length equals 14 residues. Trimming removed 0 bases from V and 0 bases from J, with 6 bases in between. CDR1 is SGHNT, CDR2 YYREEE, per germline (reference sequence). The CDR3 reads CASSLADNQETQYF. The CDR3 nucleotides are TGTGCCAGCAGCTTGGCGGACAACCAAGAGACCCAGTACTTC.

This clone was detected only a few times. The V and J genes are TRBV5-1 and TRBJ2-3; D possibly corresponds to TRBD1 (6 bases). This CDR3 is built from 16 residues. V shed 3 bases and J shed 2 bases, with 16 bases lying between them. CDR1 SGHRS and CDR2 YFSETQ come from the germline V gene. The CDR3 bases are TGCGCCAGCAGCTCTAACAGGGATCCCCTCACAGATACGCAGTATTTT. Its protein is CASSSNRDPLTDTQYF.

This clone was seen once. The chain combines TRBV11-2 with TRBJ1-4, with a tentative D call TRBD1 (6 bases). This CDR3 is 16 amino acids long. Per germline, CDR1 SGHAT and CDR2 FQNNGV. The V end lost 1 base, the J end lost 11 bases, and 20 bases lay between the germline ends. The CDR3 reads CASSLALAANRGKLFF. The CDR3 region has the DNA TGTGCCAGCAGCTTAGCCTTAGCGGCCAATAGGGGGAAACTGTTTTTT.

The rearrangement links TRBV29-1 to TRBJ2-3; maybe TRBD2 (6 bases). The CDR3 is 11 amino acids. Germline V gives CDR1 SQVTM, CDR2 ANQGSEA. V gave up 8 bases and J gave up 6 bases, with 12 bases separating them. The CDR3 protein is CSPLGGDTQYF. As DNA, the CDR3 is TGCAGCCCCCTTGGGGGGGATACGCAGTATTTT.

This chain uses TRBV2 with TRBJ1-2; D gene unclear. Trimming stripped 2 bases from V and 5 bases from J, with 12 bases between. CDR1 is SNHLY and CDR2 is FYNNEI in the germline V gene. The CDR3 has 14 residues. CDR3 DNA sequence: TGTGCCAGCAGTGAAAGGTCAGGCTTGTATGGCTACACCTTC. It codes for CASSERSGLYGYTF.

This clone came up a few times. The CDR3 DNA reads as TGTGCCAGCAGGGGGAGTTGGGGGGCGGCGGATACGCAGTATTTT. Amino acids: CASRGSWGAADTQYF. The gene calls are TRBV27 and TRBJ2-3; D possibly matches TRBD1 or TRBD2 (6 bases each). Germline V CDR1 and CDR2: MNHEY, SMNVEV (reference sequence). The CDR3 consists of 15 residues. Between the trimmed V and J ends, which lost 6 bases and 6 bases, there was a span of 19 bases.

This chain uses TRBV7-8 with TRBJ2-7, with TRBD1 identical over 7 bases. Losses at the gene ends were 8 bases for V and 5 bases for J; bases not matched to a gene: 9. This CDR3 is 13 amino acids long. The germline V gene encodes CDR1 SGHVS and CDR2 FQNEAQ. The CDR3 nucleotides are TGTGCCAGCGGTTTACAGGGGAACCACGAGCAGTACTTC. It specifies CASGLQGNHEQYF. Full variable domain (rest looked up from reference TRBV7-8 and TRBJ2-7): GAGVSQSPRYKVAKRGQDVALRCDPISGHVSLFWYQQALGQGPEFLTYFQNEAQLDKSGLPSDRFFAERPEGSVSTLKIQRTQQEDSAVYLCASGLQGNHEQYFGPGTRLTVT.

The chain joins TRBV7-6 to TRBJ1-1; maybe TRBD1 (5 bases). Trimming stripped 5 bases from V and 5 bases from J, with 12 bases between. Germline V gene data show CDR1 as SGHVS and CDR2 as FNYEAQ. The CDR3 length is 13 residues. CDR3: CASSGDSNTEAFF. CDR3 bases: TGTGCCAGCAGCGGGGACTCGAATACTGAAGCTTTCTTT.

J is TRBJ2-7 and V is TRBV6-5; D ambiguous. V shed 2 bases and J shed 6 bases, with 14 bases lying between them. CDR1 is MNHEY and CDR2 is SVGAGI in the germline V gene. This CDR3 has 14 amino acids. The CDR3 DNA reads as TGTGCCAGCAGTTACGACATCGTGGTGGGCGAGCAGTACTTC. Amino acid sequence: CASSYDIVVGEQYF.

The chain recombines TRBV29-1 with TRBJ1-4; perhaps TRBD1 as D (5 bases). The CDR3 is 11 residues long. V lost 7 bases and J 8 bases, leaving 11 bases between the germline ends. Germline loops: CDR1 SQVTM, CDR2 ANQGSEA. The CDR3 loop reads CSAGTTEKLFF. CDR3 in DNA: TGCAGCGCCGGGACTACGGAAAAACTGTTTTTT. Using reference TRBV29-1 and TRBJ1-4 for the parts outside the CDR3, the full variable domain is SAVISQKPSRDICQRGTSLTIQCQVDSQVTMMFWYRQQPGQSLTLIATANQGSEATYESGFVIDKFPISRPNLTFSTLTVSNMSPEDSSIYLCSAGTTEKLFFGSGTQLSVL.

CDR3 nucleotides: TGTGCCAGCAGTTTTTTCAGTAATCAGCCCCAGCATTTT. Protein: CASSFFSNQPQHF. J is TRBJ1-5 and V is TRBV27, with D uncertain. Germline V gene data show CDR1 as MNHEY and CDR2 as SMNVEV (reference sequence). Trimming took off 3 bases at V and 4 bases at J, with 7 bases between the two ends. The CDR3 totals 13 residues.

The genes are TRBV9 and TRBJ2-3; D is ambiguous. Trimming removed 0 bases from V and 8 bases from J, with 4 bases in between. Per germline, CDR1 SGDLS and CDR2 YYNGEE. This CDR3 has 11 amino acids. CDR3 residues: CASSVGGTQYF. CDR3 sequence (DNA): TGTGCCAGCAGCGTAGGGGGTACGCAGTATTTT.

The gene calls are TRBV18 and TRBJ1-1; D is unclear. CDR1 is KGHSH and CDR2 is LQKENI in the germline V gene. V gave up 3 bases and J gave up 2 bases, with 7 bases separating them. The CDR3 length is 13 residues. The CDR3 region has the DNA TGTGCCAGCTCACCTGTCGGTAACACTGAAGCTTTCTTT. Translated: CASSPVGNTEAFF.

This chain joins TRBV28 and TRBJ1-4; D is undetermined. Between the trimmed V and J ends, which lost 6 bases and 1 base, there was a span of 9 bases. The CDR3 extends over 14 amino acids. Germline V gene lookup returns CDR1 MDHEN and CDR2 SYDVKM. The CDR3 DNA sequence: TGTGCCAGCAGCTCATTTATAACTAATGAAAAACTGTTTTTT. This translates into CASSSFITNEKLFF. The whole variable domain, filled in from reference TRBV28 and TRBJ1-4, reads DVKVTQSSRYLVKRTGEKVFLECVQDMDHENMFWYRQDPGLGLRLIYFSYDVKMKEKGDIPEGYSVSREKKERFSLILESASTNQTSMYLCASSSFITNEKLFFGSGTQLSVL.